The rows below give T cell receptor beta chains drawn from one sample of a study of tumor-infiltrating lymphocytes in localized non-small cell lung cancer. The protocol was immunoSEQ multiplex PCR, while the TCRdb copy is restricted to in-frame clones and leaves out a portion. The data contain around 17,000 clones, less than 55% of them singletons. Sequencing used lung tumor tissue. These receptors were collected from a human donor with non-small cell lung cancer. Each CDR3 is given with its conserved first and last residue. The order of the fields is D gene, CDR3 length, V gene, clone size, J gene, CDR3 protein, CDR3 DNA. The D gene is left open where the match is weak. Rows give clone size only sometimes, using once, few, many, or a class for an expanded clone.

TRBD1	14	TRBV23-1	NA	TRBJ2-7	CASSRRDRSYEQYF	TGCGCCAGCAGTCGCCGGGACAGATCCTACGAGCAGTACTTC
TRBD1	15	TRBV28	NA	TRBJ2-1	CASSKQGAHYNEQFF	TGTGCCAGCAGCAAACAGGGGGCCCACTACAATGAGCAGTTCTTC
NA	14	TRBV6-6	few	TRBJ1-5	CATGRNWSNQPQHF	TGTGCCACCGGACGTAACTGGAGCAATCAGCCCCAGCATTTT
NA	16	TRBV28	NA	TRBJ1-1	CASSPTGIYGNTEAFF	TGTGCCAGCAGTCCGACAGGAATTTACGGGAACACTGAAGCTTTCTTT
NA	18	TRBV19	few	TRBJ1-5	CASSQARIQGFSNQPQHF	TGTGCCAGTAGTCAAGCACGAATTCAGGGCTTTAGCAATCAGCCCCAGCATTTT
NA	14	TRBV6-5	NA	TRBJ1-2	CASSQNTQGFGYTF	TGTGCCAGCAGCCAAAACACCCAGGGATTTGGCTACACCTTC
NA	13	TRBV6-6	once	TRBJ1-3	CASVPAAGNTIYF	TGTGCCAGCGTCCCAGCTGCTGGAAACACCATATATTTT
NA	14	TRBV27	medium-sized	TRBJ1-5	CASSFSGAGQPQHF	TGTGCCAGCAGTTTCTCAGGGGCCGGGCAGCCCCAGCATTTT
TRBD2	14	TRBV5-1	NA	TRBJ2-7	CASSLGAGAYEQYF	TGCGCCAGCAGCTTGGGAGCGGGGGCGTACGAGCAGTACTTC
TRBD1	12	TRBV2	many	TRBJ1-2	CASRTGNYGYTF	TGTGCCAGCAGGACAGGGAACTATGGCTACACCTTC
NA	13	TRBV7-3	NA	TRBJ2-5	CASSLSSQETQYF	TGTGCCAGCAGCTTAAGCAGCCAAGAGACCCAGTACTTC
NA	13	TRBV7-7	NA	TRBJ2-1	CASSLVGGDEQFF	TGTGCCAGCAGCTTAGTAGGTGGGGATGAGCAGTTCTTC
NA	12	TRBV30	NA	TRBJ2-7	CAWSVSRVEQYF	TGTGCCTGGAGTGTAAGCAGGGTCGAGCAGTACTTC
NA	13	TRBV11-3	NA	TRBJ1-3	CASSLDPGNTIYF	TGTGCCAGCAGCTTAGATCCTGGAAACACCATATATTTT
TRBD2	14	TRBV10-3	NA	TRBJ2-3	CAISRGGGTDTQYF	TGTGCCATTTCCCGCGGGGGTGGCACAGATACGCAGTATTTT
TRBD1	17	TRBV19	NA	TRBJ1-2	CASRAAGQGRYSYGYTF	TGTGCCAGTAGGGCTGCGGGACAGGGCCGTTATAGCTATGGCTACACCTTC
NA	14	TRBV30	NA	TRBJ2-4	CAWSVTVAKNIQYF	TGTGCCTGGAGTGTCACCGTGGCCAAAAACATTCAGTACTTC
TRBD2	18	TRBV6-1	NA	TRBJ2-4	CASSDGLAGGLAKNIQYF	TGTGCCAGCAGTGACGGATTAGCGGGGGGGTTAGCCAAAAACATTCAGTACTTC
TRBD1	15	TRBV7-2	NA	TRBJ2-7	CASSLQGAAGGEQYF	TGTGCCAGCAGCTTACAGGGGGCGGCTGGCGGCGAGCAGTACTTC
TRBD2	15	TRBV28	NA	TRBJ2-5	CASSLLSGGQETQYF	TGTGCCAGCAGTTTATTGAGCGGGGGGCAAGAGACCCAGTACTTC
NA	13	TRBV9	NA	TRBJ2-3	CASSLGGSDTQYF	TGTGCCAGCAGCTTAGGGGGGTCAGATACGCAGTATTTT
NA	16	TRBV4-1	NA	TRBJ2-3	CASSQVEGGRTDTQYF	TGCGCCAGCAGCCAAGTAGAGGGGGGTCGCACAGATACGCAGTATTTT
NA	16	TRBV19	NA	TRBJ1-4	CASSISGAGAGEKLFF	TGTGCCAGTAGTATATCGGGAGCGGGGGCAGGGGAAAAACTGTTTTTT
TRBD2	17	TRBV9	NA	TRBJ2-3	CASSVVPPGGGTDTQYF	TGTGCCAGCAGCGTAGTCCCCCCGGGGGGGGGAACAGATACGCAGTATTTT
TRBD1	17	TRBV5-1	NA	TRBJ2-5	CASSLEPLRRQGETQYF	TGCGCCAGCAGCTTGGAGCCCCTTCGGAGACAGGGAGAGACCCAGTACTTC
NA	16	TRBV7-9	NA	TRBJ2-7	CASSLEAGTPRNEQYF	TGTGCCAGCAGCTTAGAGGCCGGGACCCCGAGGAACGAGCAGTACTTC
NA	13	TRBV7-2	NA	TRBJ1-1	CASRPGPGTEAFF	TGTGCCAGCAGACCAGGGCCGGGCACTGAAGCTTTCTTT
TRBD1	14	TRBV28	medium-sized	TRBJ1-2	CATISGTANYGYTF	TGTGCCACAATATCCGGGACAGCTAACTATGGCTACACCTTC
NA	15	TRBV7-3	NA	TRBJ2-7	CASSLSWQRSYEQYF	TGTGCCAGCAGCTTAAGCTGGCAGCGCTCCTACGAGCAGTACTTC
TRBD2	14	TRBV6-1	NA	TRBJ2-3	CATRTSGVSDTQYF	TGTGCCACCCGGACTAGCGGGGTCTCGGATACGCAGTATTTT
NA	15	TRBV21-1	NA	TRBJ2-2	CASSKGKANTGELFF	TGTGCCAGCAGCAAAGGCAAAGCGAACACCGGGGAGCTGTTTTTT
NA	15	TRBV18	few	TRBJ2-7	CASSPPAGVRYEQYF	TGTGCCAGCTCACCACCAGCAGGGGTCCGTTACGAGCAGTACTTC
NA	14	TRBV21-1	NA	TRBJ1-2	CASSKEEECNGYTF	TGTGCCAGCAGCAAAGAGGAGGAATGTAATGGCTACACCTTC
TRBD1	11	TRBV19	once	TRBJ1-2	CAGTANYGYTF	TGTGCCGGGACAGCTAACTATGGCTACACCTTC
TRBD2	15	TRBV5-4	few	TRBJ2-1	CASSLGLAEYNEQFF	TGTGCCAGCAGCTTGGGACTAGCGGAATACAATGAGCAGTTCTTC
NA	15	TRBV6-1	medium-sized	TRBJ1-6	CASSDGQAPRSPLHF	TGTGCCAGCAGTGATGGGCAGGCCCCACGGTCACCCCTCCACTTT
NA	16	TRBV2	NA	TRBJ1-2	CASRPPRGKAHYGYTF	TGTGCCAGCAGGCCACCTAGGGGGAAAGCTCACTATGGCTACACCTTC
NA	15	TRBV7-2	NA	TRBJ1-1	CASSLAYLMNTEAFF	TGTGCCAGCAGCTTAGCGTATCTTATGAACACTGAAGCTTTCTTT
TRBD1	11	TRBV5-8	few	TRBJ1-2	CASRIGTGHTF	TGTGCCAGCAGAATCGGGACAGGCCACACCTTC
NA	14	TRBV6-5	few	TRBJ1-2	CASSYRSQTYGYTF	TGTGCCAGCAGTTACCGGAGCCAGACCTATGGCTACACCTTC
NA	12	TRBV11-3	NA	TRBJ1-2	CASSPDRNPYTF	TGTGCCAGCAGCCCTGACCGGAACCCCTACACCTTC
NA	14	TRBV2	few	TRBJ2-7	CASSESPPRTEQYF	TGTGCCAGCAGTGAGTCCCCACCGCGGACCGAGCAGTACTTC
NA	14	TRBV29-1	few	TRBJ2-3	CSVRRAPGTDTQYF	TGCAGCGTTCGTAGGGCCCCGGGGACAGATACGCAGTATTTT
TRBD2	16	TRBV7-2	NA	TRBJ2-2	CASSLGSGGKTGELFF	TGTGCCAGCAGCTTAGGTAGCGGGGGAAAGACCGGGGAGCTGTTTTTT
NA	12	TRBV6-5	NA	TRBJ2-7	CASSYPDHEQYF	TGTGCCAGCAGTTACCCCGACCACGAGCAGTACTTC
NA	15	TRBV19	NA	TRBJ2-3	CASSIGQLSTDTQYF	TGTGCCAGTAGTATTGGGCAGCTGAGCACAGATACGCAGTATTTT
NA	14	TRBV2	few	TRBJ2-3	CASRNREGTDTQYF	TGTGCCAGCAGGAACAGGGAAGGCACAGATACGCAGTATTTT
TRBD1	20	TRBV28	NA	TRBJ1-1	CASSTEDRGLQLGPNTEAFF	TGTGCCAGCAGTACCGAGGACAGGGGGTTACAGTTGGGACCGAACACTGAAGCTTTCTTT
TRBD2	15	TRBV6-1	NA	TRBJ2-7	CASSETSGASYEQYF	TGTGCCAGCAGTGAAACTAGCGGGGCCTCCTACGAGCAGTACTTC
TRBD2	22	TRBV7-8	few	TRBJ2-7	CASSSPPLGQAVAGGQDYEQYF	TGTGCCAGCAGCTCCCCTCCTCTTGGCCAAGCGGTAGCGGGGGGGCAAGACTACGAGCAGTACTTC
NA	14	TRBV7-2	medium-sized	TRBJ1-3	CASTGRGSGNTIYF	TGTGCCAGCACCGGGAGGGGGTCTGGAAACACCATATATTTT
NA	14	TRBV5-6	NA	TRBJ1-1	CASSSLDGNTEAFF	TGTGCCAGCAGCTCCCTGGACGGGAACACTGAAGCTTTCTTT
TRBD2	15	TRBV7-3	NA	TRBJ2-1	CASSFGGASYNEQFF	TGTGCCAGCAGCTTCGGGGGGGCTTCCTACAATGAGCAGTTCTTC
NA	13	TRBV7-8	NA	TRBJ1-1	CASSPRPTTEAFF	TGTGCCAGCAGCCCCCGTCCCACCACTGAAGCTTTCTTT
NA	11	TRBV28	medium-sized	TRBJ2-5	CASSLRGTQYF	TGTGCCAGCAGCCTCAGAGGAACCCAGTACTTC